The rows below give T cell receptor beta chains drawn from one sample of a study of OX40 agonist ivuxolimab in advanced cancers. Generated by immunoSEQ multiplex PCR, the TCRdb table keeps only in-frame clones and is missing some. The table includes about 20,000 clones, about 84% detected once. Sequenced material: CD4+ or CD8+ T cells sorted from blood, taken in a trial of the OX40 agonist ivuxolimab. The receptors were sampled from an adult with an advanced solid tumor such as melanoma, head and neck, liver or kidney cancer. CDR3s include the opening cysteine and the closing phenylalanine or tryptophan. D genes are given only for firm matches. Not every row has a clone size; where given, it reads once, few, many or a size class.

d_gene: TRBD1; len: 15; v_gene: TRBV6-4; j_gene: TRBJ1-5; abundance: -; CDR3nt: TGTGCCATCATCCTAGACAGGGACGGCAATCAGCCCCAGCATTTT; CDR3aa: CAIILDRDGNQPQHF
d_gene: TRBD1; len: 15; v_gene: TRBV9; j_gene: TRBJ1-2; abundance: medium-sized; CDR3nt: TGTGCCAGCAGCCTTCGGACAGGGGGAAGTAATGGCTACACCTTC; CDR3aa: CASSLRTGGSNGYTF
d_gene: TRBD1; len: 15; v_gene: TRBV29-1; j_gene: TRBJ2-7; abundance: -; CDR3nt: TGCAGCGTCCGGGACAGTTGGACGGTGACCTACGAGCAGTACTTC; CDR3aa: CSVRDSWTVTYEQYF
d_gene: -; len: 16; v_gene: TRBV6-1; j_gene: TRBJ1-5; abundance: -; CDR3nt: TGTGCCAGCAGTGAAGCGGCCGGGCAGGGACATCAGCCCCAGCATTTT; CDR3aa: CASSEAAGQGHQPQHF
d_gene: -; len: 16; v_gene: TRBV7-6; j_gene: TRBJ2-2; abundance: -; CDR3nt: TGTGCCAGCAGCTTCGTGGTTCTTTGGGACACCGGGGAGCTGTTTTTT; CDR3aa: CASSFVVLWDTGELFF
d_gene: -; len: 15; v_gene: TRBV11-2; j_gene: TRBJ2-2; abundance: -; CDR3nt: TGTGCCAGCAGCCCTAACGGGCCCCGGGCCGGGGAGCTGTTTTTT; CDR3aa: CASSPNGPRAGELFF
d_gene: TRBD1; len: 14; v_gene: TRBV29-1; j_gene: TRBJ2-2; abundance: once; CDR3nt: TGCAGCGTTGATCGGACAGGGGTCACCGGGGAGCTGTTTTTT; CDR3aa: CSVDRTGVTGELFF
d_gene: -; len: 16; v_gene: TRBV2; j_gene: TRBJ2-5; abundance: -; CDR3nt: TGTGCCAGCAGTGAAGCTGGGACTCGACCGGGGGAGACCCAGTACTTC; CDR3aa: CASSEAGTRPGETQYF
d_gene: -; len: 14; v_gene: TRBV15; j_gene: TRBJ2-2; abundance: -; CDR3nt: TGTGCCACCAGCATAAGACAGAACACCGGGGAGCTGTTTTTT; CDR3aa: CATSIRQNTGELFF
d_gene: -; len: 12; v_gene: TRBV29-1; j_gene: TRBJ2-7; abundance: -; CDR3nt: TGCAGCGCGATGCCTAGCTCCTACGAGCAGTACTTC; CDR3aa: CSAMPSSYEQYF
d_gene: TRBD1; len: 14; v_gene: TRBV6-5; j_gene: TRBJ2-1; abundance: -; CDR3nt: TGTGCCAGCAGGATGACAGGGAATCTTAATGAGCAGTTCTTC; CDR3aa: CASRMTGNLNEQFF
d_gene: TRBD1; len: 13; v_gene: TRBV19; j_gene: TRBJ2-7; abundance: -; CDR3nt: TGTGCCAGCGGGACAGGGACTGGTCTCGAGCAGTACTTC; CDR3aa: CASGTGTGLEQYF
d_gene: -; len: 19; v_gene: TRBV18; j_gene: TRBJ2-2; abundance: -; CDR3nt: TGTGCCAGCTCACCAAGGCAAGTCTTCGCACAGGCGAACACCGGGGAGCTGTTTTTT; CDR3aa: CASSPRQVFAQANTGELFF
d_gene: -; len: 12; v_gene: TRBV19; j_gene: TRBJ1-1; abundance: -; CDR3nt: TGTGCCAGTAGTCACATTACGAGCCGAGTTTTATTT; CDR3aa: CASSHITSRVLF
d_gene: -; len: 15; v_gene: TRBV4-3; j_gene: TRBJ2-1; abundance: -; CDR3nt: TGCGCCAGCAGCCCCGGGGGGCGGGGAAACAATGAGCAGTTCTTC; CDR3aa: CASSPGGRGNNEQFF
d_gene: -; len: 15; v_gene: TRBV5-4; j_gene: TRBJ2-7; abundance: -; CDR3nt: TGCGCCAGCAGCCAAGATAGTAGCGACTCCTACGAGCAGTACTTC; CDR3aa: CASSQDSSDSYEQYF